A selection of T cell receptor beta chains follows, all from one sample in a study of blood T cell repertoires in COVID-19. Method: immunoSEQ multiplex PCR; TCRdb's copy keeps in-frame clones and lacks some. The profile shows about 180,000 clones, around 85% of them singletons. Sequencing used peripheral blood. Receptor source: a man in his 70s with active or convalescent COVID-19. The CDR3 runs from the conserved cysteine through the conserved F or W. D genes are given only for firm matches. For some rows the clone size is stated as once, few or many, or as a class when expanded; others skip it.

cdr3_nt | cdr3_aa | j_call | d_call | v_call | clone_size
TGTGCCAGCAGTTACTCCGTTCAGGGCCAGCCCCAGCATTTT | CASSYSVQGQPQHF | TRBJ1-5 | - | TRBV6-2/TRBV6-3 | -
TGTGCCAGCAGCCCCGGGGGGGCGAGCTATGGCTACACCTTC | CASSPGGASYGYTF | TRBJ1-2 | - | TRBV3-1/TRBV3-2 | few
TGTGCTAGTGGTTCCTCAGGGTCCACTGAAGCTTTCTTT | CASGSSGSTEAFF | TRBJ1-1 | - | TRBV12-5 | -
TGTGCCAGCAGCCCGCCCGGGACTAGCGGCACAGATACGCAGTATTTT | CASSPPGTSGTDTQYF | TRBJ2-3 | TRBD2 | TRBV9 | -
TGTGCCAGCAGCCCATCTGCGAGCGGGAGAGGGAGTAGGCAAGAGACCCAGTACTTC | CASSPSASGRGSRQETQYF | TRBJ2-5 | TRBD2 | TRBV7-9 | -
TGTGCCAGCACCATCTCTACAGGGGGCGACTATGGCTACACCTTC | CASTISTGGDYGYTF | TRBJ1-2 | TRBD1 | TRBV7-9 | few
TGTGCCAGCAGCTTAGGGTCGGCAGGGCGCGGTGAGACCCAGTACTTC | CASSLGSAGRGETQYF | TRBJ2-5 | - | TRBV7-9 | once
TGCAGCGTGGTGCTCGGGGATGGCTACACCTTC | CSVVLGDGYTF | TRBJ1-2 | - | TRBV29-1 | -
TGTGCCAGCAGCTCGTCCGGACTAGCGGGGAGTACCGGGGAGCTGTTTTTT | CASSSSGLAGSTGELFF | TRBJ2-2 | TRBD2 | TRBV11-2 | -
TGTGCCAGCAGCCCCGTTCGGGTCGGTCGCAATCAGCCCCAGCATTTT | CASSPVRVGRNQPQHF | TRBJ1-5 | - | TRBV5-5 | -
TGTGCCAGCAGCTCCCAACAGGGGTTGGTAAACACCATATATTTT | CASSSQQGLVNTIYF | TRBJ1-3 | TRBD1 | TRBV11-2 | -
TGTGCCAGTAGATTGACAGGGCAGTTGGGCTATGGCTACACCTTC | CASRLTGQLGYGYTF | TRBJ1-2 | TRBD1 | TRBV19 | -
TGTGCCAGCAGCCCCCGCAAGCCCACCGGGGAGCTGTTTTTT | CASSPRKPTGELFF | TRBJ2-2 | - | TRBV3-1/TRBV3-2 | -
TGTGCCAGCAGCAGGGGGCCGGAGACTGAAGCTTTCTTT | CASSRGPETEAFF | TRBJ1-1 | TRBD1 | TRBV12-3/TRBV12-4 | -
TGTGCCACCAGTGATCCCTATGAAAAACTGTTTTTT | CATSDPYEKLFF | TRBJ1-4 | - | TRBV24-1 | -
TGCGCCAGCAGCTTGAGCCCGGGACAGGGATCCTACGAGCAGTACTTC | CASSLSPGQGSYEQYF | TRBJ2-7 | TRBD1 | TRBV5-1 | -
TGTGCCAGCAGTTACTCGGGGGGAGAGACCCAGTACTTC | CASSYSGGETQYF | TRBJ2-5 | TRBD2 | TRBV27 | -
TGTGCCACCAGCAGAGATCTCGGGAGTCTGAGCTCTGGAAACACCATATATTTT | CATSRDLGSLSSGNTIYF | TRBJ1-3 | - | TRBV15 | -
TGTGCTAGCAGCGCACAAACAGGGACGGGTGAGCAGTTCTTC | CASSAQTGTGEQFF | TRBJ2-1 | - | TRBV7-7 | few
TGCGCCAGCAGCCATCACAGTAGGAACTATGGCTACACCTTC | CASSHHSRNYGYTF | TRBJ1-2 | - | TRBV4-3 | -
TGTGCCAGCAGCAGGGATAGAGCTAACTATGGCTACACCTTC | CASSRDRANYGYTF | TRBJ1-2 | - | TRBV6-5 | -
TGCGCCAGCAGCCAAGAGGGGGGACCGATCTATGGCTACACCTTC | CASSQEGGPIYGYTF | TRBJ1-2 | - | TRBV4-1 | -
TGTGCCAGCTCACCATCTATCGGACAGGGCGCGACCATAAACGCTGAAGCTTTCTTT | CASSPSIGQGATINAEAFF | TRBJ1-1 | TRBD1 | TRBV18 | -
TGTGCCAGCAGCCCCGGGCGGGGCAGATACAATGAGCAGTTCTTC | CASSPGRGRYNEQFF | TRBJ2-1 | - | TRBV11-3 | -
TGTGCCAGCAGCTTGGGGGCCAAGGGTGAAAAACTGTTTTTT | CASSLGAKGEKLFF | TRBJ1-4 | - | TRBV7-2 | -
TGTGCCAGCAGTCAAGGGGGTCCATCTGGAAACACCATATATTTT | CASSQGGPSGNTIYF | TRBJ1-3 | - | TRBV6-6 | once
TGTGCCAGTAGATGGGGGGGGAGGGCTGAAGCTTTCTTT | CASRWGGRAEAFF | TRBJ1-1 | - | TRBV19 | -
TGTGCCAGCAGCGTAAGGAGGAACACTGAAGCTTTCTTT | CASSVRRNTEAFF | TRBJ1-1 | - | TRBV9 | -
TGTGCCAGCAGCTTTCGCGGGGGCAGGGGTGGCTACACCTTC | CASSFRGGRGGYTF | TRBJ1-2 | - | TRBV7-2 | -
TGTGCCAGCTTTAACGGGAGGGACACTGAAGCTTTCTTT | CASFNGRDTEAFF | TRBJ1-1 | - | TRBV2 | -
TGCAGCGTTGAGCGGCAATCCTACAATGAGCAGTTCTTC | CSVERQSYNEQFF | TRBJ2-1 | - | TRBV29-1 | -
TGTGCCAGCTCACCCACGACAGGGCGGGGGAACACTGAAGCTTTCTTT | CASSPTTGRGNTEAFF | TRBJ1-1 | TRBD1 | TRBV18 | -
TGTGCCAGCAGCCGGGGGGGCATCTCTGGAAACACCATATATTTT | CASSRGGISGNTIYF | TRBJ1-3 | - | TRBV27 | -
TGCAGCGTTGAAATACAGGGGTCTGGGGAGCAGTACTTC | CSVEIQGSGEQYF | TRBJ2-7 | TRBD1 | TRBV29-1 | -
TGTGCCAGCATCCGGGGGGACGGTCGTCTTAGGTATGGCTACACCTTC | CASIRGDGRLRYGYTF | TRBJ1-2 | - | TRBV28 | -
TGTGCCAGCAGTTCCTGGACAGGGGGCTGGAACACTGAAGCTTTCTTT | CASSSWTGGWNTEAFF | TRBJ1-1 | TRBD1 | TRBV27 | few
TGTGCCAGCACCAGGGAGGGTGGCTACACCTTC | CASTREGGYTF | TRBJ1-2 | - | TRBV5-6 | -
TGTGCCAGCAATATGGGGGGGACCTACGAGCAGTACTTC | CASNMGGTYEQYF | TRBJ2-7 | TRBD2 | TRBV5-4 | many
TGTGCCAGCAGTAAAAGCGGGGGCTTCTACAATGAGCAGTTCTTC | CASSKSGGFYNEQFF | TRBJ2-1 | TRBD2 | TRBV6-2/TRBV6-3 | -
TGTGCCAGCAGTTTTACAACTGGAAACACCATATATTTT | CASSFTTGNTIYF | TRBJ1-3 | - | TRBV28 | -
TGTGCCAGCAGCTTAGTCGGTGAAGCTTTCTTT | CASSLVGEAFF | TRBJ1-1 | - | TRBV7-9 | -
TGTGCCAGCAGCTTAGGTGCGGGACGCGCCTATGGCTACACCTTC | CASSLGAGRAYGYTF | TRBJ1-2 | - | TRBV7-8 | -
TGCGCCAGCGCGGGACAGGGCTCGGGAAACACCATATATTTT | CASAGQGSGNTIYF | TRBJ1-3 | TRBD1 | TRBV10-2 | -
TGTGCCAGTAGTATAGACAGGCGTGTCGATCAGCCCCAGCATTTT | CASSIDRRVDQPQHF | TRBJ1-5 | - | TRBV19 | -
TGCAGCGCTCGAACGGGGAACACTGAAGCTTTCTTT | CSARTGNTEAFF | TRBJ1-1 | - | TRBV29-1 | -
TGTGCCAGCAGCCGGCGTGCGAGGGTGGGGAGGGAAGAAAAACTGTTTTTT | CASSRRARVGREEKLFF | TRBJ1-4 | - | TRBV7-2 | once
TGTGCCAGCTGGGCGGGGACTAGCTCCTACAATGAGCAGTTCTTC | CASWAGTSSYNEQFF | TRBJ2-1 | TRBD2 | TRBV6-5 | -
TGTGCCAGCAGCCTGACAGGGCCCGGGGCCAACGTCCTGACTTTC | CASSLTGPGANVLTF | TRBJ2-6 | TRBD1 | TRBV11-2 | -
TGTGCCAGCAGTGAAAGGTCAGGGTCTAACTATGGCTACACCTTC | CASSERSGSNYGYTF | TRBJ1-2 | - | TRBV2 | -
TGTGCCAGCAAAAGGGGGCGGGATACGCAGTATTTT | CASKRGRDTQYF | TRBJ2-3 | TRBD1 | TRBV28 | -
TGTGCCAGTAGTATGGGACAGCTGAACCAAGAGACCCAGTACTTC | CASSMGQLNQETQYF | TRBJ2-5 | TRBD1 | TRBV19 | -
TGCGCCAGCAGCTCGACCCTAGTAGCCGGGGAGCTGTTTTTT | CASSSTLVAGELFF | TRBJ2-2 | - | TRBV5-1 | once